This T cell receptor beta chain is drawn from a study of cytomegalovirus exposure and HLA in healthy donors. Study-level points and caveats: A later examination showed that TCR association rates differed by HLA locus, with DRB1 most and HLA-C fewest. What TCR beta sequences reportedly achieved was accurate prediction of HLA-A and HLA-B alleles in most subjects. Certain sequence variants were highly shared and formed a cluster, and this cluster was likely a sequencing artifact. Later analysis associated a missense DCLRE1C variant with TCR beta V- and J-gene trimming.

As to this clone: Its matching antigen is unknown.

60 Vbeta and 13 Jbeta primers were used in PCR. Measured with immunoSEQ multiplex PCR; TCRdb has only the in-frame clones, and not every one. This table has some 140,000 clones, roughly four fifths appearing once. This CDR3 has 13 residues. Germline CDR1 is SEHNR and CDR2 is FQNEAQ (reference sequence). Trimming left V 4 bases short and J 5 bases short, with 12 bases between. Sequencing was carried out using PBMCs. This sequence was found in a female donor in good health and CMV-seropositive. The chain uses TRBV7-9 and TRBJ2-7; TRBD2 might be the D (6 bases). The CDR3 DNA is TGTGCCAGCAGCTGGGGACTCCGCGACGAGCAGTACTTC. This encodes CASSWGLRDEQYF.